Below, 31 T cell receptor beta chains from the same sample are listed, as sequenced in a study of CD8+CD57+ T cells in acquired aplastic anemia. TCR beta VDJ and CDR3 were profiled, and genomic DNA was the template. TCRdb re-called the reads through MiXCR, storing one row per CDR3 protein. The data hold about 220,000 distinct CDR3 sequences, with approximately 35% observed a single time. The sequencing sample was made of sorted CD4+, CD8+, or CD8+CD57+ T cells (not recorded which) from PBMCs. The receptor set was obtained from a human donor in good health, serving as a control.

The chain uses TRBV3-1 and TRBJ2-1; TRBD2 might be the D (6 bases). The germline V gene encodes CDR1 LGHDT and CDR2 YNNKEL (reference sequence). The CDR3 spans 16 residues. The germline V and J ends were trimmed by 2 bases and 4 bases, with 15 bases remaining between them. The DNA of the CDR3 is TGTGCCAGCAGCCAACGACTAGTAGCGGATTACAATGAGCAGTTCTTC. It yields the protein CASSQRLVADYNEQFF.

This sequence joins TRBV4-2 and TRBJ2-2; weak D call: TRBD2 (7 bases). V was trimmed by 2 bases and J by 4 bases, leaving 17 bases between them. The CDR3 is made up of 17 amino acids. Germline V gives CDR1 LGHNA, CDR2 YNFKEQ. CDR3 residues: CASSQHPRGAGTGELFF. Written as DNA, the CDR3 is TGTGCCAGCAGCCAACACCCTCGGGGGGCCGGCACCGGGGAGCTGTTTTTT.

Points on this clonotype: This may stem from a read error, because a much larger clone lies one nucleotide away. The J gene is TRBJ1-2, the V gene TRBV9, with TRBD1 as a possible D gene (5 bases). Germline loops: CDR1 SGDLS, CDR2 YYNGEE. This CDR3 contains 14 residues. The CDR3 sequence: CASRAKGLGYAYTF. DNA of the CDR3: TGTGCCAGCAGGGCTAAGGGGCTAGGCTATGCCTACACCTTC.

The chain joins TRBV4-2 to TRBJ2-5, with D unresolved. Germline CDR1 is LGHNA and CDR2 is YNFKEQ. With 1 base removed from V and 3 bases from J, the gap between germline ends came to 15 bases. The CDR3 extends over 16 amino acids. Here the CDR3 DNA reads TGTGCCAGCAGCCAAGGAGAAACAGCAGGCGAAGAGACCCAGTACTTC. As protein: CASSQGETAGEETQYF.

The rearrangement uses TRBV5-1 and TRBJ2-1, with 7 bases matching TRBD2. The CDR3 is made up of 15 amino acids. Germline loops: CDR1 SGHRS, CDR2 YFSETQ. V shed 0 bases, J shed 4 bases, and the junction held 4 bases outside the gene matches. CDR3 nucleotide sequence: TGCGCCAGCAGCTTGGGGCAGGGAGGGTACAATGAGCAGTTCTTC. It codes for CASSLGQGGYNEQFF.

This chain connects TRBV4-1 to TRBJ2-1; D gene uncertain. Germline CDR1 reads MGHRA; CDR2 reads YSYEKL. The length of the CDR3 is 13 residues. The V and J ends lost 4 bases and 8 bases respectively, with 12 bases between them. CDR3 region: CASSRPGWDEQFF. As DNA, the CDR3 is TGCGCCAGCAGCCGCCCCGGTTGGGATGAGCAGTTCTTC.

Many counts were recorded for this clonotype. The chain is built from TRBV10-3 and TRBJ2-7; 10 bases are shared with TRBD2. The germline V gene has CDR1 ENHRY and CDR2 SYGVKD. The CDR3 has 13 residues. With V trimmed by 6 bases and J by 4 bases, 3 bases remained unmatched. CDR3: CAISRTSGYEQYF. The CDR3 nucleotides are TGTGCCATCAGCAGGACTAGCGGATACGAGCAGTACTTC.

This clonotype was counted many times. The chain joins TRBV19 to TRBJ1-1; no firm D call. CDR3 length equals 11 residues. V lost 3 bases, J lost 6 bases, and 5 bases lay in between. The V gene's germline CDR1 is LNHDA and CDR2 SQIVND (reference sequence). Here the CDR3 DNA reads TGTGCCAGTAGTATTGGTCCTGAAGCTTTCTTT. As protein: CASSIGPEAFF.

A note on this clonotype: A much larger clone differs from this one at a single base, so this may be a read error. CDR3 region: CASSLTRDYGYTF. The CDR3 DNA is TGTGCCAGCAGCTTAACTCGGGACTATGGCTACACCTTC. This rearrangement joins TRBV7-2 to TRBJ1-2; D is unclear. The V end was cut by 2 bases, the J end by 3 bases, with 7 bases between. CDR1 is SGHTA and CDR2 is FQGNSA in the germline V gene. CDR3 length: 13 amino acids.

The chain recombines TRBV7-2 with TRBJ2-7, with D uncertain. Trimming cost V 2 bases and J 4 bases, with 3 bases left between them. Germline V gives CDR1 SGHTA, CDR2 FQGNSA. The CDR3 runs to 11 residues. The CDR3 reads CASSLTYEQYF. For the CDR3, the DNA is TGTGCCAGCAGCTTAACGTACGAGCAGTACTTC.

The sample holds many counts of this clonotype. The chain couples TRBV20-1 to TRBJ1-6, with 7 bases that match TRBD1. This CDR3 region has 13 residues. With 6 bases clipped from V and 5 bases from J, the junction kept 4 bases outside the gene matches. Germline V gene lookup returns CDR1 DFQATT and CDR2 SNEGSKA (reference sequence). Written as DNA, the CDR3 is TGCAGTGCACAACAGGGGAATAATTCACCCCTCCACTTT. This translates into CSAQQGNNSPLHF.

CDR3 sequence: CASSRALAGAFNEQFF. The DNA for the CDR3 is TGTGCCAGCAGCCGTGCTCTAGCGGGAGCTTTCAATGAGCAGTTCTTC. This chain links TRBV11-2 with TRBJ2-1; TRBD2 agrees at 10 bases. The germline V gene has CDR1 SGHAT and CDR2 FQNNGV. CDR3 length: 16 amino acids. J lost 6 bases, V lost 5 bases, and 10 bases had no gene match.

The chain uses TRBV5-1 and TRBJ2-7, with D uncertain. This CDR3 is built from 16 residues. CDR1 and CDR2 (germline): SGHRS, YFSETQ. V was trimmed by 5 bases and J by 3 bases, leaving 21 bases between them. The CDR3 nucleotides read TGCGCCAGCAGACTTATAGACGGGTCCATCTACTACGAGCAGTACTTC. Its translation: CASRLIDGSIYYEQYF.

This clonotype was counted many times. The gene calls are TRBV29-1 and TRBJ1-1; 7 bases line up with TRBD1. CDR1 and CDR2 from the germline V gene are SQVTM and ANQGSEA. The junction had 8 bases not matched to a gene; V was cut back by 4 bases and J by 3 bases. This CDR3 spans 14 amino acids. CDR3 loop: CSVAGGQVHTEAFF. The CDR3 DNA is TGCAGCGTTGCAGGAGGACAGGTACACACTGAAGCTTTCTTT.

The V and J genes are TRBV9 and TRBJ2-1; perhaps D is TRBD1 or TRBD2 (5 bases each). This CDR3 has 12 residues. From germline, CDR1 is SGDLS and CDR2 YYNGEE. V gave up 3 bases and J gave up 11 bases, with 12 bases separating them. The CDR3 sequence: CASSGDLPKQFF. CDR3 bases: TGTGCCAGCAGCGGGGACCTGCCAAAGCAGTTCTTC.

The CDR3 nucleotides read TGTGCCAGCATCTCCGACAGGTATAATTCACCCCTCCACTTT. It yields the protein CASISDRYNSPLHF. The chain joins TRBV2 to TRBJ1-6, with D possibly matching TRBD1 (6 bases). Per the germline V gene, CDR1 is SNHLY and CDR2 is FYNNEI. The V and J ends lost 7 bases and 4 bases respectively, with 11 bases between them. The CDR3 totals 14 residues.

The sample holds many counts of this clonotype. V usage is TRBV19 and J usage is TRBJ1-1; 7 bases match TRBD1. J was trimmed by 1 base and V by 6 bases; bases with no gene match: 8. From germline, CDR1 is LNHDA and CDR2 SQIVND (reference sequence). This CDR3 is built from 15 residues. CDR3 in DNA: TGTGCCAGTAGGTCAAACAGGGGAGAGAACACTGAAGCTTTCTTT. Its protein is CASRSNRGENTEAFF.

J is TRBJ1-1 and V is TRBV4-1; unclear D gene. Germline V gene sequence: CDR1 MGHRA, CDR2 YSYEKL. The CDR3 runs 16 residues. V was pared by 2 bases and J by 3 bases, with 16 bases between. CDR3 bases: TGCGCCAGCAGCCAACCCTCATTTGGATGGCACACTGAAGCTTTCTTT. Translation gives CASSQPSFGWHTEAFF.

The chain recombines TRBV2 with TRBJ1-4, with D possibly TRBD1 on 6 matching bases. The germline CDR1 and CDR2 sequences are SNHLY and FYNNEI. V was pared by 6 bases and J by 6 bases, with 14 bases between. CDR3 length equals 14 residues. CDR3 amino acids: CASSRGGFYEKLFF. CDR3 nucleotides: TGTGCCAGCAGCCGAGGGGGTTTTTATGAAAAACTGTTTTTT.

V is TRBV7-3 and J is TRBJ1-2; the D is unclear. The length of the CDR3 is 13 residues. Germline V gene lookup returns CDR1 SGHTA and CDR2 FQGTGA. The V end lost 2 bases, the J end lost 5 bases, and 9 bases lay between the germline ends. The CDR3: CASSLSPSYGYTF. As DNA, the CDR3 is TGTGCCAGCAGCTTATCGCCTTCATATGGCTACACCTTC.

This clonotype has at least ten counts. The CDR3 is CSASSPGSNEQFF. The CDR3 coding sequence is TGCAGTGCTAGCTCCCCCGGGAGCAATGAGCAGTTCTTC. The chain combines TRBV20-1 with TRBJ2-1; D may be TRBD2 (6 bases). The CDR3 has 13 amino acids. V lost 3 bases and J 6 bases, leaving 12 bases between the germline ends. CDR1 is DFQATT, CDR2 SNEGSKA, per germline (reference sequence).

The chain joins TRBV4-2 to TRBJ2-1; 10 bases align to TRBD2. This CDR3 region has 15 residues. Germline assignment: CDR1 LGHNA and CDR2 YNFKEQ. Trimming took 5 bases from V and 3 from J; bases not matched to a gene: 4. CDR3 bases: TGTGCCAGCAGCACGATAGCGGGGGGCTACAATGAGCAGTTCTTC. Translated, it gives CASSTIAGGYNEQFF.

This clonotype appeared a few times. The gene calls are TRBV5-1 and TRBJ1-1, with D unclear. This CDR3 has 15 amino acids. V shed 0 bases and J shed 3 bases, with 12 bases lying between them. Germline lookup yields CDR1 SGHRS and CDR2 YFSETQ. In nucleotides, the CDR3 is TGCGCCAGCAGCTTGGGGGCCGCGGAGGACACTGAAGCTTTCTTT. The encoded protein is CASSLGAAEDTEAFF. The complete variable domain, with remaining parts taken from reference TRBV5-1 and TRBJ1-1, reads KAGVTQTPRYLIKTRGQQVTLSCSPISGHRSVSWYQQTPGQGLQFLFEYFSETQRNKGNFPGRFSGRQFSNSRSEMNVSTLELGDSALYLCASSLGAAEDTEAFFGQGTRLTVV.

Ten or more counts support this clonotype. In nucleotides, the CDR3 is TGTGCCAGCAGCTCCTTGAATACGCAGTATTTT. This gives the protein CASSSLNTQYF. The chain links TRBV11-2 to TRBJ2-3; unclear D gene. V was shortened by 4 bases and J by 7 bases, with 6 bases between the two germline ends. Germline loops: CDR1 SGHAT, CDR2 FQNNGV. The CDR3 extends over 11 amino acids.

The chain recombines TRBV29-1 with TRBJ2-7; D is ambiguous. CDR1 is SQVTM, CDR2 ANQGSEA, per germline. There are 11 residues in the CDR3. The V and J ends lost 0 bases and 5 bases respectively, with 5 bases between them. DNA for the CDR3: TGCAGCGTTGAAGATTTAAACGAGCAGTACTTC. Residues: CSVEDLNEQYF.

This chain links TRBV5-1 with TRBJ1-2; D gene uncertain. Trimming removed 0 bases from V and 4 bases from J, with 13 bases in between. Germline CDR1 is SGHRS and CDR2 is YFSETQ. This CDR3 is 15 amino acids long. The CDR3 sequence is CASSLAGEATYGYTF. The CDR3 DNA is TGCGCCAGCAGCTTGGCCGGGGAGGCGACCTATGGCTACACCTTC.

Concerning this clonotype itself: This may be a read error, as it is one base from a much larger clone. The chain uses TRBV6-1 and TRBJ1-5; a possible D gene is TRBD1 (6 bases). The CDR3 runs 14 residues. V was clipped by 6 bases and J by 2 bases, with 11 bases between them. The V gene's germline CDR1 is MNHNS and CDR2 SASEGT. CDR3 DNA: TGTGCCAGCAGGTTGAGGGGGGGCAATCAGCCCCAGCATTTT. Translating gives CASRLRGGNQPQHF.

This clonotype has at least ten counts. This rearrangement joins TRBV10-3 to TRBJ2-1, with 10 bases identical to TRBD2. V was clipped by 4 bases and J by 0 bases; unmatched bases: 15. Germline V gene data show CDR1 as ENHRY and CDR2 as SYGVKD. The CDR3 covers 20 residues. The CDR3 DNA sequence: TGTGCCATCAGTGGAGCTTGGGGACTAGCGATATCGAGCTCCTACAATGAGCAGTTCTTC. Its protein product is CAISGAWGLAISSSYNEQFF.

The J gene is TRBJ1-2, the V gene TRBV30, with D perhaps TRBD1 (5 bases). Germline loops: CDR1 GTSNPN, CDR2 SVGIG (reference sequence). Trimming left V 0 bases short and J 5 bases short, with 7 bases between. The CDR3 contains 12 residues. The CDR3 bases are TGTGCCTGGAGTGTAGCAGGGTATGGCTACACCTTC. Translating gives CAWSVAGYGYTF.

Concerning this clonotype: Since a much larger clone is just one base distant, this may be a read error. This chain joins TRBV11-1 and TRBJ2-1; D not resolved. In germline, CDR1 is SGHAT, CDR2 FQDESV (reference sequence). The CDR3 has 14 residues. The CDR3 sequence: CTSSPGAFYNEQFF. CDR3 DNA: TGTACCAGCAGCCCCGGCGCGTTCTACAATGAGCAGTTCTTC.

V and J are TRBV11-1 and TRBJ2-1; D unclear. The V gene's germline CDR1 is SGHAT and CDR2 FQDESV (reference sequence). The CDR3 is made up of 14 amino acids. V was cut by 1 base and J by 9 bases, with 13 bases left in between. CDR3 nucleotide sequence: TGTGCCAGCAGCTTAGTCTCCGTGGTTGGTGAGCAGTTCTTC. Protein: CASSLVSVVGEQFF.